Listed below are T cell receptor beta chains from one sample, sequenced in a study of cytomegalovirus exposure and HLA in healthy donors. Sequencing was performed with immunoSEQ multiplex PCR; in TCRdb, only in-frame clones are kept and a portion is missing. Of 150,000 or so clones in the sample, over 70% are singletons; the top ten hold 2.1%. Sequencing input: PBMCs. Receptors originate from a man between 25 and 39 years old in good health and CMV-seronegative. Each CDR3 is given with its conserved first and last residue. The order of the fields is D gene, clone size, V gene, CDR3 length, J gene, CDR3 DNA, CDR3 protein. The D gene is left open where the match is weak. Size tells how often a clone was seen (once, few, many) or the class of an expanded clone, and some rows leave it out.

TRBD1	NA	TRBV18	14	TRBJ2-1	TGTGCCAGCTCGCCGACAGGGGAAAAAAATGAGCAGTTCTTC	CASSPTGEKNEQFF
TRBD1	NA	TRBV6-1	15	TRBJ2-7	TGTGCCAGCAGTCTCCGGGACAGGGAGTCAGGGGAGCAGTACTTC	CASSLRDRESGEQYF
NA	NA	TRBV25-1	16	TRBJ2-3	TGTGCCAGCAGTGAGGCGGGCAGGGGTAATTCGGATACGCAGTATTTT	CASSEAGRGNSDTQYF
NA	NA	TRBV18	12	TRBJ2-5	TGTGCCAGCTCACCGGTCCGGGAGACCCAGTACTTC	CASSPVRETQYF
NA	few	TRBV18	13	TRBJ2-2	TGTGCCAGCTCACCGCAGGATACCGGGGAGCTGTTTTTT	CASSPQDTGELFF
TRBD1	NA	TRBV7-8	17	TRBJ1-6	TGTGCCAGCAGACGGGAGACAGGGGCCTCCTATAATTCACCCCTCCACTTT	CASRRETGASYNSPLHF
TRBD2	few	TRBV27	14	TRBJ2-7	TGTGCCACCTGGGGAAGCGGGGGGTCCTACGAGCAGTACTTC	CATWGSGGSYEQYF
TRBD1	once	TRBV13	15	TRBJ2-7	TGTGCCAGCAGCACCCGGACAGGGGAGTCGTACGAGCAGTACTTC	CASSTRTGESYEQYF
NA	NA	TRBV19	15	TRBJ1-2	TGTGCCAGTAGTATTGAGGTCACCTCTAACTATGGCTACACCTTC	CASSIEVTSNYGYTF
NA	few	TRBV20-1	11	TRBJ2-1	TGCAGTGCTAGTTGGGGGCCTGAGCAGTTCTTC	CSASWGPEQFF
NA	NA	TRBV4-3	14	TRBJ2-7	TGCGCCAGCAGCCAAGACGGCCAGGGCCTCGAGCAGTACTTC	CASSQDGQGLEQYF
NA	NA	TRBV7-9	13	TRBJ1-2	TGTGCCAGCAGCTCCTGGGACATTGATGGCTACACCTTC	CASSSWDIDGYTF
NA	NA	TRBV28	13	TRBJ1-2	TGTGCCAGCACCCCCAGTGATCGGGGGGGCTACACCTTC	CASTPSDRGGYTF
NA	once	TRBV10-1	16	TRBJ2-1	TGCGCCAGCAGTGAGTCGTATTCTCCGAGATTCAATGAGCAGTTCTTC	CASSESYSPRFNEQFF
NA	NA	TRBV7-2	14	TRBJ1-6	TGTGCCAGCAGCTTAGAGGGGTCCCATTCACCCCTCCACTTT	CASSLEGSHSPLHF
NA	NA	TRBV5-1	15	TRBJ2-7	TGCGCCAGCAGCTTAGTGCCAGGTATCCCCTACGAGCAGTACTTC	CASSLVPGIPYEQYF
TRBD1	NA	TRBV19	14	TRBJ1-2	TGTGCCAGTCGTATAGGGGGACAGGGCTCTGGCTACACCTTC	CASRIGGQGSGYTF
NA	NA	TRBV13	13	TRBJ1-1	TGTGCCAGCAGTAGCGGAGTGAACACTGAAGCTTTCTTT	CASSSGVNTEAFF
NA	NA	TRBV7-9	16	TRBJ2-3	TGTTCCAGCAGCTTAGTCAGCGGTACAAACACAGATACGCAGTATTTT	CSSSLVSGTNTDTQYF
NA	few	TRBV5-1	14	TRBJ2-5	TGCGCCAGCAGCGCGGGACGCGGGAAAGAGACCCAGTACTTC	CASSAGRGKETQYF
TRBD2	NA	TRBV5-4	14	TRBJ2-7	TGTGCCAGCAGCCCCCGGACTAGCGGGGGTGAGCAGTACTTC	CASSPRTSGGEQYF
NA	NA	TRBV29-1	13	TRBJ2-2	TGCAGCGTGGCTCACAGAGATTCCGGGGAGCTGTTTTTT	CSVAHRDSGELFF
TRBD1	NA	TRBV11-1	13	TRBJ1-1	TGTGCCAGCAGAACAGGGGGGAACACTGAAGCTTTCTTT	CASRTGGNTEAFF
NA	NA	TRBV19	16	TRBJ2-1	TGTGCCAGTAGTAAGGCGGTAACAGGGTGGGAAAATGAGCAGTTCTTC	CASSKAVTGWENEQFF